The T cell receptor (beta chain) described here comes from a study of cytomegalovirus exposure and HLA in healthy donors. Findings of the study overall: Per a later analysis, 16,951 TCR beta sequences showed association with HLA alleles at 0.05 false discovery rate. Trimming of TCR beta V- and J-genes showed a link, identified in a later analysis, to a missense DCLRE1C variant.

The CDR3 runs to 14 residues. Deletions cut 2 bases from V and 8 bases from J, with 16 bases between. In germline, CDR1 is GTSNPN, CDR2 SVGIG (reference sequence). In regard to this clone: What it binds is unknown.

PCR involved 60 Vbeta and 13 Jbeta primers. Profiled with immunoSEQ multiplex PCR; TCRdb holds only in-frame clones, not every one. Of approximately 210,000 clones detected, about 80% appear once; the ten largest clones hold roughly 1.1%. Sequences were obtained from PBMCs. The sequence derives from a woman in her forties in good health and CMV-seronegative. The chain joins TRBV30 to TRBJ2-1; D might be TRBD2 (6 bases). The CDR3 spells CAWSQGSGDHEQFF. CDR3 in DNA: TGTGCCTGGAGTCAAGGATCGGGGGACCATGAGCAGTTCTTC.